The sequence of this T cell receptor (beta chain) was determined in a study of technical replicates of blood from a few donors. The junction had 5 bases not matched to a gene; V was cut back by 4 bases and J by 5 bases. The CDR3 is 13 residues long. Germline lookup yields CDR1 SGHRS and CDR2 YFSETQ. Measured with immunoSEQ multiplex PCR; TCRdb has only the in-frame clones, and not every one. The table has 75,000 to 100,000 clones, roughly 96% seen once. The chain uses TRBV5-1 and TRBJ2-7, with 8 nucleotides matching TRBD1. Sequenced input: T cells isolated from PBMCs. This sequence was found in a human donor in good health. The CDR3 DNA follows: TGCGCCAGCAGCATGGGACAGGCAGACGAGCAGTACTTC. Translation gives CASSMGQADEQYF.